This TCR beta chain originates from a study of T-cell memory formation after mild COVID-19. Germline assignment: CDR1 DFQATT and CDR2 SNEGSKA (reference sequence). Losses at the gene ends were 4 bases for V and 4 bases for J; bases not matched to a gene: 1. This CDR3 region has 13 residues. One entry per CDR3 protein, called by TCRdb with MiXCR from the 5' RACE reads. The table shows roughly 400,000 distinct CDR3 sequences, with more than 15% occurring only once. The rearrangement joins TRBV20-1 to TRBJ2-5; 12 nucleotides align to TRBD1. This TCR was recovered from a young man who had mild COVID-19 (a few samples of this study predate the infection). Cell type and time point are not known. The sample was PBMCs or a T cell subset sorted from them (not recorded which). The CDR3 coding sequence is TGCAGTGCTAAGGGACAGGGGGCAGAGACCCAGTACTTC. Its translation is CSAKGQGAETQYF.